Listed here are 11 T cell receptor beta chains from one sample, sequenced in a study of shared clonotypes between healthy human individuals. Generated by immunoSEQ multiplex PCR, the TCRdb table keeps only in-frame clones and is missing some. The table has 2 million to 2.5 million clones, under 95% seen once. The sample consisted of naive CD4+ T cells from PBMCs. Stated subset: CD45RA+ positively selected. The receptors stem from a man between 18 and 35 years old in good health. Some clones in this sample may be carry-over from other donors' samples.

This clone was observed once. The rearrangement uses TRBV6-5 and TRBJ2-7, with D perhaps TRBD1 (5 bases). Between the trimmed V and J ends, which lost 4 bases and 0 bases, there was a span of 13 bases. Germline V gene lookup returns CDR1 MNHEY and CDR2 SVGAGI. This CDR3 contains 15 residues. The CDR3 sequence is CASSSIHRSSYEQYF. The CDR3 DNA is TGTGCCAGCAGTTCCATTCACAGGAGCTCCTACGAGCAGTACTTC.

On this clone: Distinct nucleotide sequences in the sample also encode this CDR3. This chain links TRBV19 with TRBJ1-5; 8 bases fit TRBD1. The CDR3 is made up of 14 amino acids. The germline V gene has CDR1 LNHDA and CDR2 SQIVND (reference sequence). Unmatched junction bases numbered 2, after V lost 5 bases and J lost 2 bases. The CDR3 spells CASSDRGGNQPQHF. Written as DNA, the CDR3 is TGTGCCAGTAGTGACAGGGGAGGCAATCAGCCCCAGCATTTT.

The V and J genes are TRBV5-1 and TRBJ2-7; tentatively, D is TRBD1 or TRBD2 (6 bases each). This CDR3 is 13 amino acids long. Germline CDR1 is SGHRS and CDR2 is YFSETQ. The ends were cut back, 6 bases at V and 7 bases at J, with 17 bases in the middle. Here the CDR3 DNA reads TGCGCCAGCAAATCGACGGGGGCAGGAGAGCAGTACTTC. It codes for CASKSTGAGEQYF.

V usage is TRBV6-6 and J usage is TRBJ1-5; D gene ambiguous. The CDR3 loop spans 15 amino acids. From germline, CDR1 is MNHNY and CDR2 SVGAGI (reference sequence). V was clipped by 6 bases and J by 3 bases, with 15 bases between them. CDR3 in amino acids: CASSLKDGYNQPQHF. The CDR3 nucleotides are TGTGCCAGCAGCCTTAAGGACGGATACAATCAGCCCCAGCATTTT.

CDR3 DNA sequence: TGCGCCAGTTACGCGGGGCCGTTACTCTCCTACGAGCAGTACTTC. It specifies CASYAGPLLSYEQYF. The V call is TRBV5-1, the J call TRBJ2-7; D possibly corresponds to TRBD2 (6 bases). Germline lookup yields CDR1 SGHRS and CDR2 YFSETQ. V lost 8 bases to trimming and J lost 0 bases, with 18 bases between them. CDR3 size: 15 residues. The full variable domain, in which reference TRBV5-1 and TRBJ2-7 provide the parts outside the CDR3, is KAGVTQTPRYLIKTRGQQVTLSCSPISGHRSVSWYQQTPGQGLQFLFEYFSETQRNKGNFPGRFSGRQFSNSRSEMNVSTLELGDSALYLCASYAGPLLSYEQYFGPGTRLTVT.

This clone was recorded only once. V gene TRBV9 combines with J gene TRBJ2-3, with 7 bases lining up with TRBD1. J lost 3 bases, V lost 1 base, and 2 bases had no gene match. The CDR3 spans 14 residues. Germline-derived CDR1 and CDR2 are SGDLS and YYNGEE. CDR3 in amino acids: CASSVTRGTDTQYF. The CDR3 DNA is TGTGCCAGCAGCGTAACCAGGGGGACAGATACGCAGTATTTT.

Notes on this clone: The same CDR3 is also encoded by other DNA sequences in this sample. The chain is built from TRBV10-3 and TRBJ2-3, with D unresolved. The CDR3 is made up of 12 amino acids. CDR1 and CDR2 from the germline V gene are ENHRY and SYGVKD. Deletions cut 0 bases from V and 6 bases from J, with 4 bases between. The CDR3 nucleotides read TGTGCCATCAGTGAGTCGGAGGATACGCAGTATTTT. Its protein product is CAISESEDTQYF.

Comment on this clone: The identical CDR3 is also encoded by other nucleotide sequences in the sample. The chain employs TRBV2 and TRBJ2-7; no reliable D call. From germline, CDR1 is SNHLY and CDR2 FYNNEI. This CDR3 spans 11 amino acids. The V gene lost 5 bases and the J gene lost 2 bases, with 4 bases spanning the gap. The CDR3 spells CASSIAYEQYF. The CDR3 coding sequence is TGTGCCAGCAGTATCGCCTACGAGCAGTACTTC.

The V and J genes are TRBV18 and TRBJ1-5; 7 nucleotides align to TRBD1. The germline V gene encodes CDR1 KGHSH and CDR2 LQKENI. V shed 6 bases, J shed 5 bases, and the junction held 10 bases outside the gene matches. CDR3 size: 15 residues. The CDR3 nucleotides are TGTGCCAGCTCGCAAAACAGGGGCCTCGATCAGCCCCAGCATTTT. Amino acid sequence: CASSQNRGLDQPQHF.

The chain's CDR3 is CASSQRGGYTEAFF. CDR3 DNA sequence: TGTGCCAGCAGCCAGAGGGGCGGGTACACTGAAGCTTTCTTT. V is TRBV27 and J is TRBJ1-1; possible D gene TRBD1, 5 bases. Germline assignment: CDR1 MNHEY and CDR2 SMNVEV (reference sequence). The CDR3 runs to 14 residues. V was trimmed by 6 bases and J by 3 bases, leaving 14 bases between them.

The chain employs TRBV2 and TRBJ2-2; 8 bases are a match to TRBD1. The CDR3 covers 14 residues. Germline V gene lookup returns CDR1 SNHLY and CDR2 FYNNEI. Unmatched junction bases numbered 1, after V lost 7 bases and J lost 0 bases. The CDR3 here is CASTGQANTGELFF. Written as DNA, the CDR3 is TGTGCCAGCACGGGACAGGCGAACACCGGGGAGCTGTTTTTT.